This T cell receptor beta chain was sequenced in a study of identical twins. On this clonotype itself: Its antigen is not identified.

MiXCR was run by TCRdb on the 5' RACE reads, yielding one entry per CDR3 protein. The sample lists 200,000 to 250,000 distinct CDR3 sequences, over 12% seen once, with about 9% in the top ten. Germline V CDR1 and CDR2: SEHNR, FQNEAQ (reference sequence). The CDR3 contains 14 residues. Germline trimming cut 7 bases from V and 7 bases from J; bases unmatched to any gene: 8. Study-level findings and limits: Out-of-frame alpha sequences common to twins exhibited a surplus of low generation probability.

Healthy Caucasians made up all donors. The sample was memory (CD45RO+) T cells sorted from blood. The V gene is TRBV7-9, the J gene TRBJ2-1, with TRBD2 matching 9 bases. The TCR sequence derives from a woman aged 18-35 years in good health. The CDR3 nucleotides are TGTGCCAGCATTGATAGCGGGGGAGGTAATGAGCAGTTCTTC. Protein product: CASIDSGGGNEQFF.